This T cell receptor (beta chain) was identified in a study of blood T cell repertoires in COVID-19. Germline V gene data show CDR1 as LGHDT and CDR2 as YNNKEL (reference sequence). The CDR3 contains 14 residues. V gave up 3 bases and J gave up 6 bases; unmatched junction bases: 5. Here immunoSEQ multiplex PCR was the method, and the copy in TCRdb shows in-frame clones only, minus some. This table has tens of thousands of clones, 75% to 90% appearing once. In its sample, this clone was seen once. The specimen sequenced was peripheral blood. The TCR was taken from a human donor in a cohort sampled during active COVID-19. This chain uses TRBV3-1 (or the pseudogene TRBV3-2) with TRBJ1-5; 7 bases line up with TRBD1. The CDR3 loop is CASSQATGPQPQHF. CDR3 sequence (DNA): TGTGCCAGCAGCCAGGCGACAGGGCCTCAGCCCCAGCATTTT.